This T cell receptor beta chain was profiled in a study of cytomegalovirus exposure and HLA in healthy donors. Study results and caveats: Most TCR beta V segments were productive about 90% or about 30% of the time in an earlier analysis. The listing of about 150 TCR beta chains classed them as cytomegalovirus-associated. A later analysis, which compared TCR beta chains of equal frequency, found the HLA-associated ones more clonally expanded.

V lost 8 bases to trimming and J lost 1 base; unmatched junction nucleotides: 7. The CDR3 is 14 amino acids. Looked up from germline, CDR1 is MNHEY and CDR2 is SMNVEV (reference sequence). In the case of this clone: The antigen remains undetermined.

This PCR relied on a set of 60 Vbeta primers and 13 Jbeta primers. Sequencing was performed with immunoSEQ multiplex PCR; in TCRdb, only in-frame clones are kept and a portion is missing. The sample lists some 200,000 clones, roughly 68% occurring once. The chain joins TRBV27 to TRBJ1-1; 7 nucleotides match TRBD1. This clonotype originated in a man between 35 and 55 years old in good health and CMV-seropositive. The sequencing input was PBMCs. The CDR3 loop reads CASRLDRANTEAFF. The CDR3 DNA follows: TGTGCCAGCCGTCTTGACAGGGCGAACACTGAAGCTTTCTTT.